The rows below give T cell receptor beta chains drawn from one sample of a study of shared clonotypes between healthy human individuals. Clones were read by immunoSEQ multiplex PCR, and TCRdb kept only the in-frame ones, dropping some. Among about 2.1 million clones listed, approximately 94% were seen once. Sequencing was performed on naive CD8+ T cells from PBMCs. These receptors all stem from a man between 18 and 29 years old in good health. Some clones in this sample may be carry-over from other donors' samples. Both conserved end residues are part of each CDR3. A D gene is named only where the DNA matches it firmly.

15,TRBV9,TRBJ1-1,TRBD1,TGTGCCAGCAGCGCCCTACAGGGGATGAACACTGAAGCTTTCTTT,CASSALQGMNTEAFF
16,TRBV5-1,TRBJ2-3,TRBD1,TGCGCCAGCAGCTTCATGGGACAGGGGAGCACAGATACGCAGTATTTT,CASSFMGQGSTDTQYF
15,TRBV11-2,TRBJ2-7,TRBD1,TGTGCCAGCAGCTTAGCGCCGGGCAGGGGGTACGAGCAGTACTTC,CASSLAPGRGYEQYF
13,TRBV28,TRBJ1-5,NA,TGTGCCAGCAGCTCGAGGGGGTATCAGCCCCAGCATTTT,CASSSRGYQPQHF
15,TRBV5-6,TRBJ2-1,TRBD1,TGTGCCAGCAGCTTAGGGACAGGGTCCTACAATGAGCAGTTCTTC,CASSLGTGSYNEQFF
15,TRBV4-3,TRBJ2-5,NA,TGCGCCAGCAGCCAAGATAGGCAGGGTGAGGAGACCCAGTACTTC,CASSQDRQGEETQYF
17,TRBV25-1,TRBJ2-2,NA,TGTGCCAGCAGTGACCCACTTCGGGACACTGACACCGGGGAGCTGTTTTTT,CASSDPLRDTDTGELFF
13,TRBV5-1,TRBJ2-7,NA,TGCGCCAGCCGGGACCGCCCGTCCTACGAGCAGTACTTC,CASRDRPSYEQYF
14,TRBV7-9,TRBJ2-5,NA,TGTGCCAGCACCCTCTCCAGTCAGTGGGAGACCCAGTACTTC,CASTLSSQWETQYF
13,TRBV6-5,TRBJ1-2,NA,TGTGCCAGCAGTTACGGCCCTAACTATGGCTACACCTTC,CASSYGPNYGYTF
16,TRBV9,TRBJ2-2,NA,TGTGCCAGCAGCGTAGGGGCTAGCGCGAACACCGGGGAGCTGTTTTTT,CASSVGASANTGELFF
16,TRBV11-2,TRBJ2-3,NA,TGTGCCAGCAGCCCCCGTGCAGGGGAGTACACAGATACGCAGTATTTT,CASSPRAGEYTDTQYF
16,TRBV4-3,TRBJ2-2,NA,TGCGCCAGCAGCCAAGAACTCTTATCAGGCAGCGGGGAGCTGTTTTTT,CASSQELLSGSGELFF
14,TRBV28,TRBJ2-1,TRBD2,TGTGCCATCCGATTGAGCGGGATCAACAATGAGCAGTTCTTC,CAIRLSGINNEQFF
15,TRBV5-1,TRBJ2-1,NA,TGCGCCAGCAGCTTGGCGGGTGGGACGGTCAATGAGCAGTTCTTC,CASSLAGGTVNEQFF
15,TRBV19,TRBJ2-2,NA,TGTGCCAGTAGTATGTGGGGGGCGGACACCGGGGAGCTGTTTTTT,CASSMWGADTGELFF
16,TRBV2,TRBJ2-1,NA,TGTGCCAGCAGTGAACTAGGAGGGGCTCTCGGCGATGAGCAGTTCTTC,CASSELGGALGDEQFF
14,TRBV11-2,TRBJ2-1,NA,TGTGCCAGCAGCTCTAGGAACGCGATCGGTGAGCAGTTCTTC,CASSSRNAIGEQFF
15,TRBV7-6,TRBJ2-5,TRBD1,TGTGCCAGCAGCACAGTAGACAGGGGGCGAGAGACCCAGTACTTC,CASSTVDRGRETQYF
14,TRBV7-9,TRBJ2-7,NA,TGTGCCAGCAGCCCAGCGGAGAAACCCTACGAGCAGTACTTC,CASSPAEKPYEQYF
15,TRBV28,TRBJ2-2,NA,TGTGCCAGCAGTTTAACCAGGGCGAGCACCGGGGAGCTGTTTTTT,CASSLTRASTGELFF
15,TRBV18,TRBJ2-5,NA,TGTGCCAGCTCGGCGTCCGGGAACCCTCAAGAGACCCAGTACTTC,CASSASGNPQETQYF
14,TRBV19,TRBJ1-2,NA,TGTGCCAGTAGTATATTTCTTGCGGACTATGGCTACACCTTC,CASSIFLADYGYTF
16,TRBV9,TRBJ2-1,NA,TGTGCCAGCAGCGAACCTCGGAAGGGGTTGAAAGATGAGCAGTTCTTC,CASSEPRKGLKDEQFF
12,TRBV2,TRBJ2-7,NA,TGTGCCAGCAACGGCAGGGGCTGGGAGCAGTACTTC,CASNGRGWEQYF
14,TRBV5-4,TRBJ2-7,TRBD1,TGTGCCAGCAGCCCAGGACAGGGAATCTACGAGCAGTACTTC,CASSPGQGIYEQYF
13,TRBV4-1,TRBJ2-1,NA,TGCGCCAGCAGCCAAGTCGGCCACAATGAGCAGTTCTTC,CASSQVGHNEQFF
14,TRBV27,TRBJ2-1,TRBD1,TGTGCCAGCAGTTTACGACAGGGGGCTCCTGAGCAGTTCTTC,CASSLRQGAPEQFF
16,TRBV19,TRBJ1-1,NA,TGTGCCAGTAGTATAGGCCTCGCAGGGAAGAACACTGAAGCTTTCTTT,CASSIGLAGKNTEAFF
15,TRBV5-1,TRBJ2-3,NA,TGCGCCAGCAGCCCAATGGAAGCGGCTATCCCTCCGCAGTATTTT,CASSPMEAAIPPQYF
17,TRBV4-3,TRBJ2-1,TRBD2,TGCGCCAGCAGTTCGGGGACTAGCGGGCGTTCCTACAATGAGCAGTTCTTC,CASSSGTSGRSYNEQFF
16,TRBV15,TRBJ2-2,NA,TGTGCCACCAGCAGGCAGGGTTATATTATATCCGGGGAGCTGTTTTTT,CATSRQGYIISGELFF
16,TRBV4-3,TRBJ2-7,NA,TGCGCCAGCAGCCAAGATGTCGGGGAGAGCTCCTACGAGCAGTACTTC,CASSQDVGESSYEQYF
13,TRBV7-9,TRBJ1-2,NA,TGTGCCAGCAGCTTAAGCGCTAACTATGGCTACACCTTC,CASSLSANYGYTF
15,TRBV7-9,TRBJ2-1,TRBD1,TGTGCCACGCGAACCAGGGGGAACTCCTACAATGAGCAGTTCTTC,CATRTRGNSYNEQFF
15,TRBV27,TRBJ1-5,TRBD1,TGTGCCAGCAGTTTCCGGGGACAGCGTGGTCAGCCCCAGCATTTT,CASSFRGQRGQPQHF
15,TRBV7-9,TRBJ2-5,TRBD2,TGTGCCAGCAGCGGACGGCTAGCGGGAGCTGAGGCCCAGTACTTC,CASSGRLAGAEAQYF